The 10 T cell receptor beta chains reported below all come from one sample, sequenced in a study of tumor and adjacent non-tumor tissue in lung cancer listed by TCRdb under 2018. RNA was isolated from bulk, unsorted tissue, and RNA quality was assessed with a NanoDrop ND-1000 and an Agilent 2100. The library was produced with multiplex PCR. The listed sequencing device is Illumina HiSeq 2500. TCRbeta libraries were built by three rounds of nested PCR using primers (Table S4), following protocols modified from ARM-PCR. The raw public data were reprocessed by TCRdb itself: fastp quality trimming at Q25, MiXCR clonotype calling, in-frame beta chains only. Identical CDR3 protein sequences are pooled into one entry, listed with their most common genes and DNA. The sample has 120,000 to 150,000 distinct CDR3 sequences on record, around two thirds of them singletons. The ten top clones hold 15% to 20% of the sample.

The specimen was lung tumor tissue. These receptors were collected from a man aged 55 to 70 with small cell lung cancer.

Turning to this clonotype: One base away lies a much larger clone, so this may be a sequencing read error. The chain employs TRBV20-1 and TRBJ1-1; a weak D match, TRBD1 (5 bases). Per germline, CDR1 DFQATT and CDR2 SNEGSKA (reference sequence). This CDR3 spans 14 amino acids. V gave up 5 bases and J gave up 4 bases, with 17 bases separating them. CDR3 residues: CSAEGVAGSTEAFF. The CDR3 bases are TGCAGTGCTGAAGGGGTCGCAGGGTCCACTGAAGCTTTCTTT.

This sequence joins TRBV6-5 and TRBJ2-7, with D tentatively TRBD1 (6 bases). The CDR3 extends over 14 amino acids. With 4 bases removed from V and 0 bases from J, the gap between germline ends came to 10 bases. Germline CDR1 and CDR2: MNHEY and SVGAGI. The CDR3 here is CASSSMTGSYEQYV. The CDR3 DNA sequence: TGTGCCAGCAGTTCTATGACAGGCTCCTACGAGCAGTACGTC.

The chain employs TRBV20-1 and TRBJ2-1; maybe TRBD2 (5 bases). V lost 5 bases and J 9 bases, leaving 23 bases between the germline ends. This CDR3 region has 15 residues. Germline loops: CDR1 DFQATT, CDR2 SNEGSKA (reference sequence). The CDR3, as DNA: TGCAGTGCTTTTCTACAGCGGTCCTCCGGCAGTGAGCAGTTCTTC. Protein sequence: CSAFLQRSSGSEQFF.

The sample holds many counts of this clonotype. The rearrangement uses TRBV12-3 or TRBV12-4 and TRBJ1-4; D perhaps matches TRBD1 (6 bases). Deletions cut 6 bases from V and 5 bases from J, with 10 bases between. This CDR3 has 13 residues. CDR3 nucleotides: TGTGCCAGCAGGCGAGGGGGGAATGAAAAACTGTTTTTT. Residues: CASRRGGNEKLFF.

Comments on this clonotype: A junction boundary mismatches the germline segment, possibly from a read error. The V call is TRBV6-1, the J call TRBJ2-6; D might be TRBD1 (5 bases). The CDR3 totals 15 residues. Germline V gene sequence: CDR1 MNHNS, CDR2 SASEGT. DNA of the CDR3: TGTGCCAGCACCCCTAGGGGCTCTGGGGCCAACGTCATGACTTTC. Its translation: CASTPRGSGANVMTF.

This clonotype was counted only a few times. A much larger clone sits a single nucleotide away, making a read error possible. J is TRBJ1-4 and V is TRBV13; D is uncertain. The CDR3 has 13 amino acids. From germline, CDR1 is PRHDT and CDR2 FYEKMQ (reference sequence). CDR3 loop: CASNLEGHEKLFF. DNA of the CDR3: TGTGCCAGCAACTTAGAGGGCCATGAAAAACTGTTTTTT.

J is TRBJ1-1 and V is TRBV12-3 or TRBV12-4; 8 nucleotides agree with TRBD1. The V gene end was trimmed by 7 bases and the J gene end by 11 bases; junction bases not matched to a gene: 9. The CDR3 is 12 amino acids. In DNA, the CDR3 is TGTGCCAGCAATTGTGACAGGGGTAGGGCTTTCTTT. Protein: CASNCDRGRAFF.

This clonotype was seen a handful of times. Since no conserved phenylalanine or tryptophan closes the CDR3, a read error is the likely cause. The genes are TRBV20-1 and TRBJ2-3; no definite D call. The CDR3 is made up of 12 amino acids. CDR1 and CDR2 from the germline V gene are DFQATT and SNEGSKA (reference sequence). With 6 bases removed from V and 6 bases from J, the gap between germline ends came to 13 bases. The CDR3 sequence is CSAKRGPDTQYS. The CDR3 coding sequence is TGCAGTGCCAAGAGAGGTCCGGATACGCAGTATTCT.

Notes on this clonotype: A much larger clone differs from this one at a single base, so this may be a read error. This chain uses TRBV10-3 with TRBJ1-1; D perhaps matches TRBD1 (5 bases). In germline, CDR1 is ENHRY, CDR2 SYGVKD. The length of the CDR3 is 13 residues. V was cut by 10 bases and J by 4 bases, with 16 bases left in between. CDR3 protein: CATATESITEAFF. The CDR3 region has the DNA TGTGCCACCGCGACAGAGAGTATCACTGAAGCTTTCTTT.

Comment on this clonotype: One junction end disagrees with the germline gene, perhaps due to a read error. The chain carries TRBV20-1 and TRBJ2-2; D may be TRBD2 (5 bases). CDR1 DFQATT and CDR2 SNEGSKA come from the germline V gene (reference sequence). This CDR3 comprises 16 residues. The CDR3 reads CSARQAGKRNTWELFF. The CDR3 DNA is TGCAGTGCTAGGCAGGCGGGCAAAAGGAACACCTGGGAGCTGTTTTTT.